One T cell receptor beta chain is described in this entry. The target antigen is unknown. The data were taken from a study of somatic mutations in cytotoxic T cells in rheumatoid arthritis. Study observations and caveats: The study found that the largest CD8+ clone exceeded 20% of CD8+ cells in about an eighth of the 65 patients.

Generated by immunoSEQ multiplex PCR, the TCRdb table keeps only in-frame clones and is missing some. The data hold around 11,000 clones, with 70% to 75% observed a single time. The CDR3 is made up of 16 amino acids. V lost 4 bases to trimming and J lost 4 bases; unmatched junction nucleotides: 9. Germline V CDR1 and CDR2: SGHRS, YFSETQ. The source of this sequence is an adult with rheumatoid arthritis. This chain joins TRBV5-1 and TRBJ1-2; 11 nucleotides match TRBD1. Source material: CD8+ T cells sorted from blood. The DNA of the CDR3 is TGCGCCAGCAGCCTCGGACAGGGGGCGTCTGGCTATGGCTACACCTTC. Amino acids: CASSLGQGASGYGYTF.